Following are 27 T cell receptor beta chains from one sample sequenced in a study of cytomegalovirus exposure and HLA in healthy donors. 60 Vbeta and 13 Jbeta primers were used in PCR. Produced via immunoSEQ multiplex PCR; TCRdb's table is partial and in-frame only. Of 180,000 or so clones in the sample, about four fifths were seen once. Sequenced: PBMCs. These receptor sequences come from a woman in her fifties or sixties in good health and CMV-seronegative.

V and J are TRBV6-6 and TRBJ1-1, with 10 bases aligning to TRBD1. V shed 6 bases and J 1 base; nucleotides not matched to a gene: 2. The CDR3 sequence is 14 residues long. Germline CDR1 and CDR2: MNHNY and SVGAGI (reference sequence). CDR3 sequence: CASRDRGRNTEAFF. In DNA form, the CDR3 reads TGTGCCAGCAGAGACAGGGGGCGGAACACTGAAGCTTTCTTT.

This clone is a singleton in its sample. In DNA, the CDR3 is TGTGCCAGCAGCACAAGGACTAGCGGGACCTACGAGCAGTACTTC. Its protein is CASSTRTSGTYEQYF. This chain joins TRBV11-2 and TRBJ2-7; 12 positions match TRBD2. The V segment lost 5 bases and the J segment 2 bases; nucleotides outside the gene matches: 4. Germline V gene data show CDR1 as SGHAT and CDR2 as FQNNGV. The CDR3 contains 15 residues.

This chain links TRBV28 with TRBJ2-7, with TRBD2 matching 7 bases. The CDR3 length is 15 residues. The germline V gene encodes CDR1 MDHEN and CDR2 SYDVKM. The junction had 8 bases not matched to a gene; V was cut back by 3 bases and J by 3 bases. The CDR3 nucleotides read TGTGCCAGCAGTTTCACTAGCGCGGTAGTCTACGAGCAGTACTTC. It yields the protein CASSFTSAVVYEQYF.

The chain couples TRBV6-1 to TRBJ2-5, with 10 bases that match TRBD1. CDR1 and CDR2 from the germline V gene are MNHNS and SASEGT. Germline trimming cut 4 bases from V and 5 bases from J; bases unmatched to any gene: 7. The CDR3 totals 15 residues. As DNA, the CDR3 is TGTGCCAGCAGTGCCGACAGGGGGCATGGGGAGACCCAGTACTTC. Protein: CASSADRGHGETQYF.

The chain uses TRBV2 and TRBJ1-5; 7 bases fit TRBD1. The V gene end was trimmed by 6 bases and the J gene end by 1 base; junction bases not matched to a gene: 6. CDR3 length: 15 amino acids. Germline V gene data show CDR1 as SNHLY and CDR2 as FYNNEI. This CDR3 is CASRSTGVSNQPQHF. The CDR3 DNA follows: TGTGCCAGCAGAAGCACAGGGGTCAGCAATCAGCCCCAGCATTTT. Using reference TRBV2 and TRBJ1-5 for the parts outside the CDR3, the full variable domain is EPEVTQTPSHQVTQMGQEVILRCVPISNHLYFYWYRQILGQKVEFLVSFYNNEISEKSEIFDDQFSVERPDGSNFTLKIRSTKLEDSAMYFCASRSTGVSNQPQHFGDGTRLSIL.

The chain recombines TRBV23-1 with TRBJ2-3; D is unresolved. TRBV23-1 is noted as an ORF with a role that remains uncertain. The length of the CDR3 is 11 residues. Deletions cut 3 bases from V and 5 bases from J, with 3 bases between. The CDR3 loop is CASSHQDTQYF. For the CDR3, the DNA is TGCGCCAGCAGTCACCAAGATACGCAGTATTTT.

About this clone itself: The same CDR3 is also encoded by other DNA sequences in this sample. The gene calls are TRBV7-9 and TRBJ1-2; maybe TRBD1 (6 bases). From germline, CDR1 is SEHNR and CDR2 FQNEAQ (reference sequence). This CDR3 is 14 amino acids long. V lost 1 base to trimming and J lost 5 bases, with 11 bases between them. The CDR3 DNA follows: TGTGCCAGCAGCTTAGGTCAGGGGACGTATGGCTACACCTTC. This translates into CASSLGQGTYGYTF.

This clone was observed a few times. The rearrangement uses TRBV14 and TRBJ1-4; D is ambiguous. The CDR3 runs 17 residues. Germline CDR1 reads SGHDN; CDR2 reads FVKESK. Trimming pared 3 bases from V and 0 bases from J, leaving 14 bases between. The CDR3 region is CASSHNRRRSTNEKLFF. CDR3 nucleotides: TGTGCCAGCAGCCATAACCGGAGGCGGTCAACTAATGAAAAACTGTTTTTT.

The rearrangement uses TRBV5-1 and TRBJ2-2; TRBD2 aligns across 8 bases. Germline loops: CDR1 SGHRS, CDR2 YFSETQ. The CDR3 covers 16 residues. Trimming took 1 base from V and 0 from J; bases not matched to a gene: 2. The CDR3 loop is CASSLTSGSNTGELFF. For the CDR3, the DNA is TGCGCCAGCAGCTTGACTAGCGGTTCGAACACCGGGGAGCTGTTTTTT.

The genes are TRBV5-5 and TRBJ2-7; D ambiguous. The CDR3 length is 14 residues. Deletions cut 3 bases from V and 3 bases from J, with 13 bases between. Germline CDR1 and CDR2: SGHKS and YYEKEE (reference sequence). For the CDR3, the DNA is TGTGCCAGCAGCTACCCCACGGGTCGCTACGAGCAGTACTTC. This translates into CASSYPTGRYEQYF.

On this clone itself: Other DNA sequences from this sample encode an identical CDR3 as well. The rearrangement links TRBV28 to TRBJ2-7; D uncertain. Germline values: CDR1 MDHEN, CDR2 SYDVKM. Deletions cut 5 bases from V and 2 bases from J, with 7 bases between. This CDR3 has 12 amino acids. CDR3 sequence reads: CASSTTAYEQYF. The CDR3 nucleotides are TGTGCCAGCAGTACCACAGCCTACGAGCAGTACTTC.

The sample holds one count of this clone. V and J are TRBV6-1 and TRBJ1-2, with 8 bases identical to TRBD1. Trimming cost V 7 bases and J 8 bases; bases outside gene matches: 9. CDR1 and CDR2 from the germline V gene are MNHNS and SASEGT. This CDR3 comprises 13 residues. The CDR3 sequence: CASNPRGRGGYTF. As DNA, the CDR3 is TGTGCCAGCAACCCCAGGGGGCGCGGAGGCTACACCTTC.

This sequence joins TRBV6-1 and TRBJ2-4; D is possibly TRBD2 (5 bases). The germline CDR1 and CDR2 sequences are MNHNS and SASEGT. Deletions cut 4 bases from V and 7 bases from J, with 5 bases between. The CDR3 contains 11 residues. The CDR3 region is CASSGENIQYF. The DNA for the CDR3 is TGTGCCAGCAGTGGGGAGAACATTCAGTACTTC.

V usage is TRBV19 and J usage is TRBJ2-3; 8 nucleotides agree with TRBD1. Germline trimming cut 5 bases from V and 4 bases from J; bases unmatched to any gene: 8. This CDR3 comprises 15 residues. Germline values: CDR1 LNHDA, CDR2 SQIVND (reference sequence). This chain's CDR3 is CASSLPGQVADTQYF. Here the CDR3 DNA reads TGTGCCAGTAGTCTACCGGGACAGGTTGCAGATACGCAGTATTTT.

The V gene is TRBV18, the J gene TRBJ2-7, with TRBD2 matching over 14 bases. Germline loops: CDR1 KGHSH, CDR2 LQKENI. The CDR3 is 16 residues long. Trimming took 6 bases from V and 7 from J; bases not matched to a gene: 11. CDR3: CASSPPTSGRAVEQYF. DNA for the CDR3: TGTGCCAGCTCTCCTCCGACTAGCGGGAGGGCCGTGGAGCAGTACTTC.

The chain carries TRBV9 and TRBJ1-2; tentatively, D is TRBD1 (6 bases). This CDR3 has 12 residues. Germline CDR1 and CDR2: SGDLS and YYNGEE. Trimming pared 3 bases from V and 6 bases from J, leaving 9 bases between. CDR3 loop: CASSDRTDGYTF. CDR3 in DNA: TGTGCCAGCAGCGACCGGACAGATGGCTACACCTTC.

The genes are TRBV7-9 and TRBJ1-5; possible D gene TRBD1, 6 bases. Germline V lookup: CDR1 SEHNR, CDR2 FQNEAQ (reference sequence). V was cut by 1 base and J by 5 bases, with 12 bases left in between. The CDR3 length is 15 residues. For the CDR3, the DNA is TGTGCCAGCAGCTTAGAGGGGGGGGATCATCAGCCCCAGCATTTT. Its translation: CASSLEGGDHQPQHF.

The gene calls are TRBV28 and TRBJ2-1, with 9 bases aligning to TRBD1. This CDR3 has 15 residues. Trimming at V came to 6 bases and at J to 5 bases, leaving 8 bases not matched to a gene. Germline lookup yields CDR1 MDHEN and CDR2 SYDVKM. This CDR3 is CASRKQGAPHNEQFF. The CDR3 nucleotides are TGTGCCAGCAGGAAACAGGGGGCTCCCCACAATGAGCAGTTCTTC.

This clone showed up just once. The V gene is TRBV2, the J gene TRBJ1-1, with D possibly matching TRBD1 (6 bases). Trimming left V 1 base short and J 0 bases short, with 12 bases between. This CDR3 region has 16 residues. Looked up from germline, CDR1 is SNHLY and CDR2 is FYNNEI. This CDR3 reads CASSEGQGRMNTEAFF. DNA for the CDR3: TGTGCCAGCAGTGAAGGGCAGGGGCGAATGAACACTGAAGCTTTCTTT.

V is TRBV7-2 and J is TRBJ2-6; no definite D call. The CDR3 is made up of 15 amino acids. The V end was cut by 5 bases, the J end by 0 bases, with 8 bases between. Per the germline V gene, CDR1 is SGHTA and CDR2 is FQGNSA. The CDR3 DNA reads TGTGCCAGCAGCACTTTAAGCTCTGGGGCCAACGTCCTGACTTTC. It codes for CASSTLSSGANVLTF.

V usage is TRBV25-1 and J usage is TRBJ2-7; 10 bases match TRBD1. CDR3 size: 14 residues. Germline V gene lookup returns CDR1 MGHDK and CDR2 SYGVNS. V shed 5 bases and J 2 bases; nucleotides not matched to a gene: 3. The chain's CDR3 is CASSKTGGTYEQYF. CDR3 nucleotides: TGTGCCAGCAGTAAGACAGGGGGCACCTACGAGCAGTACTTC.

The chain recombines TRBV6-5 with TRBJ2-1; TRBD1 is a possible D gene (6 bases). V was trimmed by 2 bases and J by 8 bases, leaving 7 bases between them. CDR3 size: 12 residues. CDR1 and CDR2 from the germline V gene are MNHEY and SVGAGI. CDR3 sequence: CASSYPGDEQFF. For the CDR3, the DNA is TGTGCCAGCAGTTACCCAGGGGATGAGCAGTTCTTC.

The genes are TRBV6-5 and TRBJ1-5; maybe TRBD1 (5 bases). The germline V gene encodes CDR1 MNHEY and CDR2 SVGAGI. Deletions cut 6 bases from V and 5 bases from J, with 14 bases between. CDR3 length equals 14 residues. In DNA, the CDR3 is TGTGCCAGCAGCAGGGTCGGAGTCGATCAGCCCCAGCATTTT. Protein: CASSRVGVDQPQHF.

The CDR3: CASSLVGGSSYEQYF. The CDR3, as DNA: TGTGCCAGCAGCTTAGTTGGCGGTAGCTCCTACGAGCAGTACTTC. The chain is built from TRBV7-8 and TRBJ2-7; the D is unclear. V shed 1 base and J shed 0 bases, with 10 bases lying between them. Germline loops: CDR1 SGHVS, CDR2 FQNEAQ. This CDR3 has 15 residues. The variable domain in full, completed from reference TRBV7-8 and TRBJ2-7, reads GAGVSQSPRYKVAKRGQDVALRCDPISGHVSLFWYQQALGQGPEFLTYFQNEAQLDKSGLPSDRFFAERPEGSVSTLKIQRTQQEDSAVYLCASSLVGGSSYEQYFGPGTRLTVT.

Remarks on this clone: The same CDR3 arises from other DNA sequences in this sample as well. J is TRBJ2-3 and V is TRBV11-2; 7 nucleotides match TRBD2. Germline assignment: CDR1 SGHAT and CDR2 FQNNGV. V dropped 1 base and J dropped 6; count of bases not matched to a gene: 13. The CDR3 is made up of 17 amino acids. DNA for the CDR3: TGTGCCAGCAGCTTAGGTAGCCTGGCGGGAGTTGGCGATACGCAGTATTTT. This gives the protein CASSLGSLAGVGDTQYF. Complete variable domain (other parts from reference TRBV11-2 and TRBJ2-3): EAGVAQSPRYKIIEKRQSVAFWCNPISGHATLYWYQQILGQGPKLLIQFQNNGVVDDSQLPKDRFSAERLKGVDSTLKIQPAKLEDSAVYLCASSLGSLAGVGDTQYFGPGTRLTVL.

The rearrangement links TRBV7-2 to TRBJ2-5; weak D call: TRBD1 (5 bases). Trimming shortened V by 6 bases and J by 2 bases, and 10 bases separated the two germline ends. Germline-derived CDR1 and CDR2 are SGHTA and FQGNSA. The length of the CDR3 is 13 residues. CDR3 coding DNA: TGTGCCAGCAGGATAGCAGGGCAAGAGACCCAGTACTTC. Translating gives CASRIAGQETQYF.

V is TRBV28 and J is TRBJ1-5, with a possible D match to TRBD1 (5 bases). V was clipped by 5 bases and J by 1 base, with 12 bases between them. The CDR3 sequence is 15 residues long. Germline CDR1 MDHEN, CDR2 SYDVKM. The CDR3, as DNA: TGTGCCAGCAGTGGGGGGGACTCAAGCAATCAGCCCCAGCATTTT. Translating gives CASSGGDSSNQPQHF.